The subject of this entry is one TCR beta chain. As yet, its antigen is unknown. The read falls 3 residues short of the CDR3 end, and the missing part is taken from the germline J gene. This entry belongs to a study of T cells in women clearing cervical HPV infection. Findings and limits, study-wide: CIN3+ cases had significantly higher TCR repertoire richness than controls, but evenness did not differ. Unknown T-cell numbers per sample may underlie the richness differences.

TCR beta CDR3 amplified by multiplex PCR from roughly 1,300 ng genomic DNA. Clones were sequenced by immunoSEQ multiplex PCR, and TCRdb holds only the in-frame ones, with some missing. This listing includes around 39,000 clones. The V and J ends lost 1 base and 3 bases respectively, with 7 bases between them. The CDR3 totals 13 residues. Germline assignment: CDR1 SEHNR and CDR2 FQNEAQ (reference sequence). This sequence was found in a woman aged 18 to 75 with a cervical HPV16 infection that either progressed to CIN3+ or cleared (not recorded which). The gene calls are TRBV7-9 and TRBJ2-7, with a weak D call TRBD2 (6 bases). Sample: blood buffy coat. The CDR3 spells CASSLGGDYEQYF. The sequenced CDR3 bases are TGTGCCAGCAGCTTAGGGGGGGACTACGAG.